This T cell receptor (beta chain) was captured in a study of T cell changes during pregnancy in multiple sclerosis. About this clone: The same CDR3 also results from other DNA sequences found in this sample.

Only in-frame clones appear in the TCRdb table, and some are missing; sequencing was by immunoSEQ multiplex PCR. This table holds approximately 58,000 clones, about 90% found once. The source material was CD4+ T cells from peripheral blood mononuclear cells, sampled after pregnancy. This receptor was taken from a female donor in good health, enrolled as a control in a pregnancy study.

CDR3 nucleotides: TGCGCCAGCAGCCAATTCCTAGGACAGGGGAACTATGGCTACACCTTC. Translation gives CASSQFLGQGNYGYTF. This chain uses TRBV4-1 with TRBJ1-2; 9 bases line up with TRBD1. V shed 2 bases and J 2 bases; nucleotides not matched to a gene: 6. The germline gives CDR1 MGHRA, CDR2 YSYEKL. This CDR3 contains 16 residues.